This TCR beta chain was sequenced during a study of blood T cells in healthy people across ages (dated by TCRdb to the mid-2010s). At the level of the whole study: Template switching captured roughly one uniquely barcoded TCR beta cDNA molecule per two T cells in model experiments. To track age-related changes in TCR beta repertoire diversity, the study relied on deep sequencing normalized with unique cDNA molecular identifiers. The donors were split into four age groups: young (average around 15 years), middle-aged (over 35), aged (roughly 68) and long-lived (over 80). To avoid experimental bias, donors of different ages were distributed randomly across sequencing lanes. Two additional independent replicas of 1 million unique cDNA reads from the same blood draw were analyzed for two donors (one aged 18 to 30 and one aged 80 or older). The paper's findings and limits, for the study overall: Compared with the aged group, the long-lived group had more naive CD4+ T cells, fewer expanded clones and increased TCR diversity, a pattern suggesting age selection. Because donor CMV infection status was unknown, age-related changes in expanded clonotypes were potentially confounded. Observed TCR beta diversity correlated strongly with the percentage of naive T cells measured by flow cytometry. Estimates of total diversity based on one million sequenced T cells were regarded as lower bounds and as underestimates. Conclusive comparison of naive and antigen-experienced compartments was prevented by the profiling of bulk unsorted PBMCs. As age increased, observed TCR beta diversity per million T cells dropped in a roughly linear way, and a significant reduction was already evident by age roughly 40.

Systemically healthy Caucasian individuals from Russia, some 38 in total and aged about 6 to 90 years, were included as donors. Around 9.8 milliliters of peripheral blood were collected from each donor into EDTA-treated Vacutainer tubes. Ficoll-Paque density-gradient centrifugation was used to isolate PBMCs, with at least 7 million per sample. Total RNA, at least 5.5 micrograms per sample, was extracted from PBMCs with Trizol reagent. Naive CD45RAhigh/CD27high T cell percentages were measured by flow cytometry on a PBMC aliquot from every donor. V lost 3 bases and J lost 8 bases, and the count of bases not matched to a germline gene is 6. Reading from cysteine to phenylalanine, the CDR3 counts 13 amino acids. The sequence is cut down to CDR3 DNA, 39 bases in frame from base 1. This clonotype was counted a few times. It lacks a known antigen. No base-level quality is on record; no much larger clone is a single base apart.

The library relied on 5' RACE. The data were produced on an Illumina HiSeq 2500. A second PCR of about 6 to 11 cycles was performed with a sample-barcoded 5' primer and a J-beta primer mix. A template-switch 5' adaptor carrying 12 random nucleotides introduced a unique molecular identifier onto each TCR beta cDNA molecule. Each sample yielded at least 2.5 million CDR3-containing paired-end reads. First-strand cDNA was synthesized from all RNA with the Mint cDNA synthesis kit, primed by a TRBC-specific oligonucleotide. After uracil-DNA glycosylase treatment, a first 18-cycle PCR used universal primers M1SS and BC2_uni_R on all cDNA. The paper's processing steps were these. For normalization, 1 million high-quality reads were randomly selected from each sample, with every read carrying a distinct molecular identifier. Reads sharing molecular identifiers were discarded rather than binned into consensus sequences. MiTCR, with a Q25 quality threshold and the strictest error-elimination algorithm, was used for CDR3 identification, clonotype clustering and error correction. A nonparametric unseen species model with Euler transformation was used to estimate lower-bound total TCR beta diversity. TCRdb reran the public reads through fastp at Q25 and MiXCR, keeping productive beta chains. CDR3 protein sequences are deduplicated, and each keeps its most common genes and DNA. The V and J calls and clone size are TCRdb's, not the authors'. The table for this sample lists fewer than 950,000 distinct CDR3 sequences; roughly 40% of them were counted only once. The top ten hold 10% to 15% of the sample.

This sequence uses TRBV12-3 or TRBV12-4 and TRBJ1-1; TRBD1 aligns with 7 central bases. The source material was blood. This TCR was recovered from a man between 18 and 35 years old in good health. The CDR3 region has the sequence CASSFETGNEAFF. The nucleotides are TGTGCCAGCAGTTTTGAGACAGGGAACGAAGCTTTCTTT.